Listed here is a single T cell receptor (beta chain). Patients were ruled out by autoimmune disease history or systemic immunosuppression. The data belong to a study of OX40 agonist ivuxolimab in advanced cancers. About the research overall: Ivuxolimab, an antibody acting as an agonist of OX40 (CD134), was used to treat patients. The mean age was roughly 60 years, ranging from 23 to 79, with 65% to 85% of participants male.

Here immunoSEQ multiplex PCR was the method, and the copy in TCRdb shows in-frame clones only, minus some. The top ten clones hold around an eighth of a sample with about 81,000 clones, about 93% of them seen once. The V end was cut by 3 bases, the J end by 2 bases, with 14 bases between. The germline CDR1 and CDR2 sequences are KGHSH and LQKENI. This CDR3 contains 16 residues. The source is an adult with an advanced solid tumor such as melanoma, head and neck, liver or kidney cancer. Specimen: CD4+ or CD8+ T cells sorted from blood, collected in a trial of the OX40 agonist ivuxolimab. The chain joins TRBV18 to TRBJ2-1; possible D gene TRBD2, 5 bases. CDR3: CASSPPRYGTYNEQFF. The CDR3 bases are TGTGCCAGCTCACCTCCCCGGTACGGGACCTACAATGAGCAGTTCTTC.